The entry below gives a single T cell receptor beta chain sequence along with its context. Its antigen is as yet unknown. V was pared by 4 bases and J by 4 bases, with 3 bases of the junction left unmatched. Germline CDR1 is SGHKS and CDR2 is YYEKEE (reference sequence). The CDR3 covers 14 residues. HIV-negative, healthy adults without recent acute infections or vaccinations were the donors. The study separated CD4+ cells into CD45RA+ naive and CD45RA-negative memory subsets. The sample is drawn from a study of shared clonotypes between healthy human individuals. Data came from immunoSEQ multiplex PCR; TCRdb stores just in-frame clones and leaves some out. The sample contains around 720,000 clones, approximately 73% of which appear only once. Study conclusions and caveats: Since donors were few, the genetic and exposure-history diversity represented was limited.

This chain connects TRBV5-5 to TRBJ2-5; 11 bases match TRBD2. The receptor was derived from a woman aged 25 to 45 in good health. Sequenced sample: memory CD4+ T cells sorted from blood. Subset reported: CD45RA-negative fraction. This CDR3 is CASSPGLAGETQYF. The CDR3, as DNA: TGTGCCAGCAGCCCCGGACTAGCGGGAGAGACCCAGTACTTC.